The present T cell receptor (beta chain) was sequenced within a study of post-analysis software for immune sequencing data. Whole-study findings and limits: TRBV5-6, TRBV5-1 and TRBV20-1 belonged to a set of about 5 TRBV segments that were more frequent in patients than controls. Significantly lower normalized Chao1 diversity was found in patients with multiple sclerosis relative to controls.

The ends were cut back, 6 bases at V and 5 bases at J, with 15 bases in the middle. The CDR3 has 14 amino acids. CDR1 and CDR2 (germline): MDHEN, SYDVKM. As regards this clonotype: Its antigen is unknown.

Researchers reported that TCR beta cDNA libraries carried unique molecular identifiers. Researchers reported 520,000 or so cDNA molecules coming from approximately 0.91 to 9.4 million T cells. TCRdb re-called the PCR reads through MiXCR, storing one row per CDR3 protein. Of 350,000 to 450,000 distinct CDR3 sequences in the sample, roughly 40% were seen once. The material sequenced was blood. The clonotype comes from a girl aged 2 to 10 with multiple sclerosis. The chain combines TRBV28 with TRBJ2-3; D may be TRBD1 (5 bases). The CDR3 DNA is TGTGCCAGCAGATCCCTCCCAGGGAAAGATACGCAGTATTTT. Encoded protein: CASRSLPGKDTQYF.